The 29 T cell receptor beta chains in this list originate from one sample, sequenced in a study of post-analysis software for immune sequencing data. These receptors are not linked to any known antigen. Findings and limits, study-wide: There were roughly 5 TRBV segments more frequent in patients than controls, and TRBV5-6, TRBV5-1 and TRBV20-1 were among them.

Libraries were made from TCR beta cDNA, and they carried unique molecular identifiers. TCRdb re-analysed the PCR reads in MiXCR, keeping a single row per CDR3 protein. The sample contains about 540,000 distinct CDR3 sequences, under 40% of which appear only once. The sequenced sample consisted of blood. The receptors were sampled from a girl under 18 with multiple sclerosis.

Details on this clonotype: The germline gene is not matched at one end of the junction; a read error may be the cause. This chain connects TRBV11-2 to TRBJ2-6; D is possibly TRBD1 (5 bases). This CDR3 is built from 21 residues. Germline CDR1 SGHAT, CDR2 FQNNGV. Here the CDR3 DNA reads TGTGCCAGCAGGTCAGGGTACGGCTTATTAGCTTCCGCTTCTGGGGCCAACGCCCTGACTTTC. Translation gives CASRSGYGLLASASGANALTF.

On this clonotype itself: Without the conserved terminal phenylalanine or tryptophan, this CDR3 likely stems from a read error. The chain carries TRBV6-5 and TRBJ1-2; D is unclear. Between the trimmed V and J ends, which lost 0 bases and 3 bases, there was a span of 8 bases. The CDR3 runs 14 residues. Germline values: CDR1 MNHEY, CDR2 SVGAGI. DNA of the CDR3: TGTGCCAGCAGTTACTCGACTGTAGACTATGGCTACACCCTC. Its translation is CASSYSTVDYGYTL.

This chain uses TRBV12-3 or TRBV12-4 with TRBJ1-1; D gene unclear. The CDR3 is 16 residues long. The V end lost 0 bases, the J end lost 0 bases, and 11 bases lay between the germline ends. This chain's CDR3 is CASSLARQPLNTEAFF. The DNA for the CDR3 is TGTGCCAGCAGTTTAGCGAGGCAGCCCTTGAACACTGAAGCTTTCTTT.

The chain joins TRBV6-7 to TRBJ1-1; 10 bases line up with TRBD1. TRBV6-7 is annotated as an ORF whose role is uncertain. The J segment lost 2 bases and the V segment lost 5 bases, leaving 5 bases of the junction unmatched. The CDR3 has 15 amino acids. CDR3 residues: CASSHGTGANTEAFF. DNA for the CDR3: TGTGCCAGCAGTCACGGGACAGGGGCTAACACTGAAGCTTTCTTT.

This clonotype was seen more than once but under ten times. The chain is built from TRBV29-1 and TRBJ2-3; perhaps D is TRBD1 or TRBD2 (6 bases each). Germline CDR1 is SQVTM and CDR2 is ANQGSEA. V was pared by 3 bases and J by 2 bases, with 12 bases between. The CDR3 totals 14 residues. CDR3 nucleotides: TGCAGCGTTGACGGGGGACACATCACAGATACGCAGTATTTT. Translation: CSVDGGHITDTQYF.

This clonotype was counted between two and nine times. The chain couples TRBV4-1 to TRBJ2-7, with 8 bases identical to TRBD1. J lost 6 bases, V lost 1 base, and 11 bases had no gene match. This CDR3 region has 16 residues. Germline V gene lookup returns CDR1 MGHRA and CDR2 YSYEKL. The CDR3 reads CASSQGPQGALSEQYF. The CDR3 coding sequence is TGCGCCAGCAGCCAAGGCCCCCAGGGGGCTCTTAGCGAGCAGTACTTC.

V and J are TRBV12-3 or TRBV12-4 and TRBJ2-7; D remains unclear. V was pared by 1 base and J by 0 bases, with 7 bases between. The CDR3 runs 14 residues. Written as DNA, the CDR3 is TGTGCCAGCAGTTTAGGGTTAGGCTCCTACGAGCAGTACTTC. Protein: CASSLGLGSYEQYF.

The chain uses TRBV6-5 and TRBJ1-1; TRBD1 agrees at 8 bases. The germline gives CDR1 MNHEY, CDR2 SVGAGI. The CDR3 loop spans 16 amino acids. V shed 5 bases, J shed 4 bases, and the junction held 12 bases outside the gene matches. This CDR3 reads CASSQYDRGDTTEAFF. The DNA for the CDR3 is TGTGCCAGCAGTCAATACGACAGGGGCGACACCACTGAAGCTTTCTTT.

The V and J genes are TRBV3-1 and TRBJ2-1, with 7 bases lining up with TRBD1. The CDR3 contains 15 residues. The germline V gene encodes CDR1 LGHDT and CDR2 YNNKEL (reference sequence). V trimming: 4 bases; J trimming: 12 bases; junction bases outside the gene matches: 15. The DNA of the CDR3 is TGTGCCAGCAGCCCCACCCTGGACAGGTTGGGTGGGCAGTTCTTC. It codes for CASSPTLDRLGGQFF.

This clonotype showed up just a few times. The CDR3 sequence is CASSALGRSFYEQYF. CDR3 sequence (DNA): TGTGCCAGCAGCGCTTTAGGCAGGTCTTTCTACGAGCAGTACTTC. The genes are TRBV7-2 and TRBJ2-7; D not resolved. V was pared by 5 bases and J by 3 bases, with 17 bases between. The germline V gene has CDR1 SGHTA and CDR2 FQGNSA. The CDR3 covers 15 residues.

The V and J genes are TRBV6-2 or TRBV6-3 and TRBJ2-7; D remains unclear. Deletions cut 5 bases from V and 7 bases from J, with 9 bases between. The CDR3 length is 11 residues. Germline V gene lookup returns CDR1 MNHEY and CDR2 SVGEGT. The CDR3 DNA follows: TGTGCCAGCAGTACCAGGTCGGAGCAGTACTTC. This codes for CASSTRSEQYF.

The chain combines TRBV3-1 with TRBJ2-3; either TRBD1 or TRBD2 may supply D (5 bases each). This CDR3 spans 16 amino acids. Germline CDR1 reads LGHDT; CDR2 reads YNNKEL (reference sequence). Trimming removed 4 bases from V and 2 bases from J, with 16 bases in between. The DNA of the CDR3 is TGTGCCAGCAGCCGTGCCGGGACGGTCTTCACAGATACGCAGTATTTT. Protein: CASSRAGTVFTDTQYF.

CDR3 nucleotide sequence: TGTGCCACCGGGGGACCCTCGTACGATGAGCAGTTCTTC. This sequence encodes CATGGPSYDEQFF. The chain recombines TRBV6-5 with TRBJ2-1; the D gene is possibly TRBD2 (6 bases). The CDR3 spans 13 residues. CDR1 and CDR2 from the germline V gene are MNHEY and SVGAGI. Deletions cut 10 bases from V and 8 bases from J, with 18 bases between.

This clonotype was seen a single time. Just one base apart from a much larger clone, this may be a read error. The gene calls are TRBV7-8 and TRBJ2-1; D perhaps matches TRBD2 (6 bases). The CDR3 sequence is 15 residues long. Trimming pared 5 bases from V and 13 bases from J, leaving 24 bases between. Germline V gives CDR1 SGHVS, CDR2 FQNEAQ. Here the CDR3 DNA reads TGTGCCAGCAGCCCCCTGGAGGGCAAAGGGGAGACCCAGTTCTTC. Translation gives CASSPLEGKGETQFF.

The genes are TRBV29-1 and TRBJ1-1; 10 nucleotides align to TRBD1. Germline assignment: CDR1 SQVTM and CDR2 ANQGSEA. CDR3 length: 13 residues. V was pared by 5 bases and J by 4 bases, with 4 bases of the junction left unmatched. The CDR3, as DNA: TGCAGCGTTTACAGGACAGGGGGCACTGAAGCTTTCTTT. Its protein is CSVYRTGGTEAFF.

The chain recombines TRBV3-1 with TRBJ2-5; 7 positions match TRBD2. The CDR3 is 12 residues long. Germline-derived CDR1 and CDR2 are LGHDT and YNNKEL (reference sequence). CDR3 sequence: CAERGLVETQYF. CDR3 DNA: TGTGCTGAGCGGGGACTTGTGGAGACCCAGTACTTC.

V and J are TRBV4-1 and TRBJ2-1; no clear D gene. Germline V gene sequence: CDR1 MGHRA, CDR2 YSYEKL. The CDR3 spans 13 residues. Trimming removed 0 bases from V and 9 bases from J, with 9 bases in between. The DNA of the CDR3 is TGCGCCAGCAGCCAAGATGCATCCATTGAGCAGTTCTTC. As protein: CASSQDASIEQFF.

The rearrangement joins TRBV29-1 to TRBJ1-2; TRBD1 matches at 9 bases. Per germline, CDR1 SQVTM and CDR2 ANQGSEA. Trimming took 1 base from V and 4 from J; bases not matched to a gene: 4. The CDR3 length is 14 residues. The CDR3 bases are TGCAGCGTTGAAGCCCAGACAGGGGGCTATGGCTACACCTTC. It yields the protein CSVEAQTGGYGYTF.

In its sample, this clonotype was seen a few times. This chain connects TRBV20-1 to TRBJ2-4; 8 nucleotides line up with TRBD1. Losses at the gene ends were 5 bases for V and 8 bases for J; bases not matched to a gene: 2. This CDR3 is 11 amino acids long. CDR1 is DFQATT, CDR2 SNEGSKA, per germline (reference sequence). The DNA of the CDR3 is TGCAGTGCTCAGACAGGGGACATTCAGTACTTC. Translated, it gives CSAQTGDIQYF.

The sample holds many counts of this clonotype. The CDR3 region is CSARGGREPYEQYF. The CDR3 bases are TGCAGTGCTAGAGGGGGCAGGGAGCCCTACGAGCAGTACTTC. The gene calls are TRBV20-1 and TRBJ2-7, with D possibly called TRBD1 or TRBD2 (5 bases each). Germline V gene sequence: CDR1 DFQATT, CDR2 SNEGSKA (reference sequence). CDR3 length: 14 residues. V lost 1 base, J lost 2 bases, and 12 bases lay in between.

This clonotype has only a few counts. The chain uses TRBV4-1 and TRBJ1-2; the D gene is possibly TRBD1 (5 bases). Germline values: CDR1 MGHRA, CDR2 YSYEKL. Trimming took off 0 bases at V and 4 bases at J, with 12 bases between the two ends. This CDR3 is built from 15 residues. The CDR3: CASSQDEQATYGYTF. The CDR3 DNA sequence: TGCGCCAGCAGCCAAGATGAACAGGCCACCTATGGCTACACCTTC.

This clonotype was seen more than once but under ten times. This chain connects TRBV20-1 to TRBJ2-3, with 8 bases aligning to TRBD1. The V and J ends lost 3 bases and 6 bases, in that order; junction bases with no gene match: 8. This CDR3 contains 14 residues. The germline gives CDR1 DFQATT, CDR2 SNEGSKA (reference sequence). The CDR3 nucleotides are TGCAGTGCTAGTCCCGCAGGGGGCGACGATACGCAGTATTTT. Amino acids: CSASPAGGDDTQYF.

This clonotype was detected only a few times. J is TRBJ2-6 and V is TRBV6-5, with 8 bases that match TRBD1. Germline trimming cut 0 bases from V and 1 base from J; bases unmatched to any gene: 8. Germline V gene lookup returns CDR1 MNHEY and CDR2 SVGAGI. The CDR3 consists of 19 residues. CDR3 residues: CASSYSRDRSPSGANVLTF. The CDR3 DNA sequence: TGTGCCAGCAGTTACTCGAGGGACAGGTCTCCTTCTGGGGCCAACGTCCTGACTTTC.

The chain recombines TRBV5-6 with TRBJ2-7, with unresolved D. V shed 0 bases and J shed 5 bases, with 12 bases lying between them. The germline CDR1 and CDR2 sequences are SGHDT and YYEEEE. The CDR3 length is 14 residues. CDR3 DNA: TGTGCCAGCAGCTTGGTTGGGCCAAGGAACGAGCAGTACTTC. This encodes CASSLVGPRNEQYF.

Details on this clonotype: A much larger clone lies one base from this, so it may be a read error. The chain uses TRBV12-3 or TRBV12-4 and TRBJ2-7; the D gene is possibly TRBD1 (5 bases). The CDR3 totals 14 residues. V lost 10 bases to trimming and J lost 0 bases, with 16 bases between them. The CDR3 DNA follows: TGTGCCAACAGGCGACAAATGAGCTCCTACGAGCAGTACTTC. Translation gives CANRRQMSSYEQYF.

The chain is built from TRBV13 and TRBJ1-4, with TRBD1 matching over 7 bases. Germline lookup yields CDR1 PRHDT and CDR2 FYEKMQ (reference sequence). This CDR3 has 17 amino acids. V lost 5 bases and J lost 5; bases outside the gene matches: 14. The CDR3 is CASSLYETGHENEKLFF. CDR3 DNA sequence: TGTGCCAGCAGCCTATATGAGACAGGGCACGAAAATGAAAAACTGTTTTTT.

The chain joins TRBV27 to TRBJ2-3; the match to TRBD2 covers 11 bases. The germline CDR1 and CDR2 sequences are MNHEY and SMNVEV (reference sequence). V lost 5 bases to trimming and J lost 2 bases; unmatched junction nucleotides: 9. This CDR3 is built from 17 residues. This CDR3 reads CASSPLLAGGPTDTQYF. CDR3 nucleotide sequence: TGTGCCAGCAGTCCCCTTCTAGCGGGGGGACCCACAGATACGCAGTATTTT.

V gene TRBV7-9 combines with J gene TRBJ1-2; the match to TRBD1 covers 8 bases. The V gene end was trimmed by 6 bases and the J gene end by 0 bases; junction bases not matched to a gene: 9. CDR1 SEHNR and CDR2 FQNEAQ come from the germline V gene (reference sequence). CDR3 size: 16 residues. The CDR3 DNA sequence: TGTGCCAGCAGTCACCCCGGACAGGGACCTAACTATGGCTACACCTTC. This codes for CASSHPGQGPNYGYTF.

The chain joins TRBV7-3 to TRBJ2-7; 9 positions match TRBD2. Looked up from germline, CDR1 is SGHTA and CDR2 is FQGTGA. The CDR3 is 15 residues long. Germline trimming cut 5 bases from V and 3 bases from J; bases unmatched to any gene: 8. The CDR3 nucleotides are TGTGCCAGCAGCCCAACGGGACTAGCCGACTACGAGCAGTACTTC. Amino acids: CASSPTGLADYEQYF.